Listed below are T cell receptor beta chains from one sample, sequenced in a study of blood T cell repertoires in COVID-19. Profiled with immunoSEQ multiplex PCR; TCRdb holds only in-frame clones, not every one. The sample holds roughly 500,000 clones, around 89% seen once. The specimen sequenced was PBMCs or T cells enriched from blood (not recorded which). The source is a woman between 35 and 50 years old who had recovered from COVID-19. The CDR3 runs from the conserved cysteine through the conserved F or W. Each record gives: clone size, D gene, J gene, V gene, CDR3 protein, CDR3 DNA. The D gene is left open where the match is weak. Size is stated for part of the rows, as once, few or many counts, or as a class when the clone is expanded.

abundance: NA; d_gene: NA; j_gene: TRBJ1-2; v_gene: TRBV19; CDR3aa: CASSIGGELYGYTF; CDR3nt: TGTGCCAGTAGTATCGGGGGGGAGCTCTATGGCTACACCTTC
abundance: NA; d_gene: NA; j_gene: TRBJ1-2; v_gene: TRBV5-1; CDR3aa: CASSFGQIYGYTF; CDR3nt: TGCGCCAGCAGCTTTGGACAGATCTATGGCTACACCTTC
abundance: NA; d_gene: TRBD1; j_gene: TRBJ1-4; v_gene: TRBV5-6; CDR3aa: CASTEGQGRNEKLFF; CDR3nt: TGTGCCAGCACCGAGGGACAGGGGCGGAATGAAAAACTGTTTTTT
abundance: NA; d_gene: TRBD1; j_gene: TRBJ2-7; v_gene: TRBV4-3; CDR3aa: CASSQDWDSSYEQYF; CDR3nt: TGCGCCAGCAGCCAAGATTGGGACAGTTCCTACGAGCAGTACTTC
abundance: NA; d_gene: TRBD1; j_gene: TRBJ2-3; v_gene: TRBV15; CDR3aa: CATSKGTGYTDTQYF; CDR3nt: TGTGCCACCAGCAAGGGGACAGGATACACAGATACGCAGTATTTT
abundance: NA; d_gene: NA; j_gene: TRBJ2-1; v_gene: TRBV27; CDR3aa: CASSSYLRGSSYNEQFF; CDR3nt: TGTGCCAGCAGTTCCTACCTCCGGGGGAGCTCCTACAATGAGCAGTTCTTC
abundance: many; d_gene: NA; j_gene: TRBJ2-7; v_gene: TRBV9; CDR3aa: CASSVGLSGSGYEQYF; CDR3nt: TGTGCCAGCAGCGTAGGTCTTTCGGGGTCGGGTTACGAGCAGTACTTC
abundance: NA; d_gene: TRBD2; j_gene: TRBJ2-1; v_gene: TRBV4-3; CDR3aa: CASSQGLAGLEQFF; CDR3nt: TGCGCCAGCAGCCAGGGACTAGCGGGACTTGAGCAGTTCTTC
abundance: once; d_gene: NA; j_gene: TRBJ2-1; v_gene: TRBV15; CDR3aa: CATSREISGSYNEQFF; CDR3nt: TGTGCCACCAGCAGGGAGATCTCTGGCTCCTACAATGAGCAGTTCTTC
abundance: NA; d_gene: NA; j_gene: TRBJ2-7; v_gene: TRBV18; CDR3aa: CASSPPTYEQYF; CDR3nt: TGTGCCAGCTCACCCCCTACCTACGAGCAGTACTTC
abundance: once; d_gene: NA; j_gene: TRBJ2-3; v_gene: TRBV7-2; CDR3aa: CASSLALAPLLPQYF; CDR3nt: TGTGCCAGCAGCTTAGCACTAGCCCCCTTACTTCCGCAGTATTTT
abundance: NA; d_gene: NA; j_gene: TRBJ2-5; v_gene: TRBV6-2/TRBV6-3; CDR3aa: CASSNRVQETQYF; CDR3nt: TGTGCCAGCAGTAACAGGGTCCAAGAGACCCAGTACTTC
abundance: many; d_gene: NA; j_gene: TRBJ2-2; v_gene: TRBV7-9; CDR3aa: CASSLVGQITGELFF; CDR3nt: TGTGCCAGCAGCTTAGTCGGACAGATCACCGGGGAGCTGTTTTTT
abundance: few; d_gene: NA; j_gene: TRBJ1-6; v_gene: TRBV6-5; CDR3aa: CASRPPGSYNSPLHF; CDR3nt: TGTGCCAGCAGGCCGCCGGGGTCCTATAATTCACCCCTCCACTTT
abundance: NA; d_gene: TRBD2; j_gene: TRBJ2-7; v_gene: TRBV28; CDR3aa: CASNGERENHEQYF; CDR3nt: TGTGCCAGCAACGGCGAGCGGGAGAACCACGAGCAGTACTTC
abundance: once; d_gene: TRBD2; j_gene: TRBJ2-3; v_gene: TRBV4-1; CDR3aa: CASSQSIAGGLSTDTQYF; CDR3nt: TGCGCCAGCAGCCAGAGTATAGCGGGAGGCCTGAGCACAGATACGCAGTATTTT
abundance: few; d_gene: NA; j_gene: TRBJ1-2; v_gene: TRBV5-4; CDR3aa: CASTPAGARYGYTF; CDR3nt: TGTGCCAGCACCCCGGCGGGGGCTAGGTATGGCTACACCTTC
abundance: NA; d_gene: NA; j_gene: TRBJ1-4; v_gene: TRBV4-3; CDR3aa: CASSQDQGGEDEKLFF; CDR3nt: TGCGCCAGCAGCCAAGATCAGGGAGGCGAGGATGAAAAACTGTTTTTT
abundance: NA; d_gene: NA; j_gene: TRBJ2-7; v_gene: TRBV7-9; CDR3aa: CASSFYQANEQYF; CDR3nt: TGTGCCAGCAGCTTCTACCAAGCCAACGAGCAGTACTTC
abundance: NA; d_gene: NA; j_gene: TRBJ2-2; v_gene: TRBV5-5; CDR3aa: CASSRHGGELFF; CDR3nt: TGTGCCAGCAGCCGACATGGGGGGGAGCTGTTTTTT
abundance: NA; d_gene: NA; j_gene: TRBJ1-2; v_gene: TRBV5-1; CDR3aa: CASSLPTGSDGYTF; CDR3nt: TGCGCCAGCAGCCTACCCACAGGGTCCGATGGCTACACCTTC
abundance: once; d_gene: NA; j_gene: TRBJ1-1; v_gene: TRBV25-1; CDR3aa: CASSEDGGWTEAFF; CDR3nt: TGTGCCAGCAGTGAAGATGGAGGGTGGACTGAAGCTTTCTTT
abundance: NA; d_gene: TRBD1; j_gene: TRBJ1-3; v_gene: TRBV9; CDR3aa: CASSVTRDRNLRNTIYF; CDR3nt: TGTGCCAGCAGCGTAACCAGGGACAGGAACCTCCGAAACACCATATATTTT